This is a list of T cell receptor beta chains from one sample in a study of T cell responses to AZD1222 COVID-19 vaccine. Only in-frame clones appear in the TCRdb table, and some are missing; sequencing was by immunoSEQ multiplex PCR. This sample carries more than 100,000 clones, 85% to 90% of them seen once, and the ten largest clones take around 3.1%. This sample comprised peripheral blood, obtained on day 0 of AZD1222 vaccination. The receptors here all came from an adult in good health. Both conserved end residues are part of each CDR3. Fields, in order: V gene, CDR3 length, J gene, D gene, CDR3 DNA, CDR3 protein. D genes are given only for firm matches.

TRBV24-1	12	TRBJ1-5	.	TGTGCCACCAGTGAGATCGGACAGCCCCAGCATTTT	CATSEIGQPQHF
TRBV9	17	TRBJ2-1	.	TGTGCCAGCAGCGTAGGGGGTACAGGGAGCTCCTACAATGAGCAGTTCTTC	CASSVGGTGSSYNEQFF
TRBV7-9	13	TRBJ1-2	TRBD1	TGTGCCAGCAGCCGACAGGGGTTCTATGGCTACACCTTC	CASSRQGFYGYTF
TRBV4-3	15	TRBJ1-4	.	TGCGCCAGCAGCCCGACCTTTGCAACTAATGAAAAACTGTTTTTT	CASSPTFATNEKLFF
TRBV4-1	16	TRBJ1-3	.	TGCGCCAGCAGCCAACCCGCGGAGAGCTCTGGAAACACCATATATTTT	CASSQPAESSGNTIYF
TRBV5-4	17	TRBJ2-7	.	TGTGCCAGCTCGGGGGACGAACGCCCCCCCTCCTCCTACGAGCAGTACTTC	CASSGDERPPSSYEQYF
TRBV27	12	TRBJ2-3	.	TGTGCCAGCAGTTTAGAGGGGGATACGCAGTATTTT	CASSLEGDTQYF
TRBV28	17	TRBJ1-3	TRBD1	TGTGCCAGCAGTACCTGGGACAGGGGGCCCCCGGCCAACACCATATATTTT	CASSTWDRGPPANTIYF
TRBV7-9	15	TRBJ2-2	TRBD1	TGTGCCAGCAGCCCCAGGGGGAGGAACACCGGGGAGCTGTTTTTT	CASSPRGRNTGELFF
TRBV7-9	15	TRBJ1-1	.	TGTGCCAGCAGCTTAATGGGGGTGGTGAACACTGAAGCTTTCTTT	CASSLMGVVNTEAFF
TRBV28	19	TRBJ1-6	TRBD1	TGTGCCAGCAGTTTATTGGAACAGGGGCCCCTACAGTATAATTCACCCCTCCACTTT	CASSLLEQGPLQYNSPLHF
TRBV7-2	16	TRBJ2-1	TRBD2	TGTGCCAGCAGCTTACTAGCGGGAGGCACCTACAATGAGCAGTTCTTC	CASSLLAGGTYNEQFF